This TCR beta chain was recorded in a study of blood T cells in healthy people across ages. Study results and limitations: Expanded clonotype shifts may have been confounded, as the donors had an unknown CMV status.

This clonotype was counted many times. Its antigen is undetermined. The second PCR ran about 6 to 11 cycles with a sample-barcoded 5' primer and J-beta primers. One entry per CDR3 protein results from TCRdb running MiXCR on the 5' RACE reads. The sample shows 800,000 to 950,000 distinct CDR3 sequences, about 36% of them seen only once. There are 15 residues in the CDR3. V was shortened by 0 bases and J by 0 bases, with 3 bases between the two germline ends. Germline V gene sequence: CDR1 LGHNA, CDR2 YSLEER. The V call is TRBV4-3, the J call TRBJ2-6; no clear D. The sequence derives from a man aged 18 to 35 in good health. The sequenced sample was blood. CDR3 sequence (DNA): TGCGCCAGCAGCCAAGACGACTCTGGGGCCAACGTCCTGACTTTC. Amino acid sequence: CASSQDDSGANVLTF.